In this sample, the clone carrying this T cell receptor (beta chain) turned up once. The method was immunoSEQ multiplex PCR; TCRdb's version includes in-frame clones alone and lacks a portion of them. The sample includes under 300,000 clones, around nine tenths of them seen just once. This entry comes from a study of blood T cell repertoires in COVID-19. The CDR3 sequence is 15 residues long. V shed 4 bases and J 2 bases; nucleotides not matched to a gene: 3. Germline V gene data show CDR1 as LGHDT and CDR2 as YNNKEL (reference sequence). The rearrangement joins TRBV3-1 (or the pseudogene TRBV3-2) to TRBJ1-2; TRBD1 aligns across 11 bases. The sample comprised PBMCs or T cells enriched from blood (not recorded which). The receptor comes from a woman under 30 who had recovered from COVID-19. The CDR3 DNA is TGTGCCAGCAGCCCAGGGACAGGGGGAAACTATGGCTACACCTTC. It codes for CASSPGTGGNYGYTF.